The 27 T cell receptor beta chains in this list originate from one sample, sequenced in a study of T-cell reconstitution after alpha-beta-depleted transplantation in children. Using unique molecular identifiers, the investigators prepared the TCRbeta library. Via MiXCR, TCRdb re-called the PCR reads, giving one row per CDR3 protein. Of roughly 280,000 distinct CDR3 sequences listed, roughly 12% are singletons. Sequences were derived from peripheral blood, sampled 180 days after TCRalphabeta/CD19-depleted stem cell transplant. The receptors were sampled from a male patient aged 2 to 9 who had a stem cell transplant for chronic granulomatous disease, so the T cells may come from the graft donor.

To note about this clonotype: One base away lies a much larger clone, so this may be a sequencing read error. V usage is TRBV5-1 and J usage is TRBJ1-3; D unclear. This CDR3 has 13 amino acids. CDR1 is SGHRS and CDR2 is YFSETQ in the germline V gene. Trimming left V 2 bases short and J 6 bases short, with 9 bases between. The CDR3, as DNA: TGCGCCAGCAGCTTCAACAGCGAAAACACCATATATTTT. Its protein product is CASSFNSENTIYF.

This clonotype was found many times. This chain links TRBV29-1 with TRBJ2-5, with a weak D call TRBD1 (7 bases). Trimming pared 7 bases from V and 5 bases from J, leaving 14 bases between. Per germline, CDR1 SQVTM and CDR2 ANQGSEA. This CDR3 is 12 amino acids long. The CDR3 is CSGRQGGETQYF. CDR3 nucleotide sequence: TGCAGCGGCAGACAGGGAGGCGAGACCCAGTACTTC.

The table lists this clonotype with many counts. DNA of the CDR3: TGTGCCAGCAGCTTAGTGCCTTCTGCGGGGGGTAGTGAGCAGTTCTTC. It specifies CASSLVPSAGGSEQFF. V usage is TRBV7-2 and J usage is TRBJ2-1, with TRBD2 matching over 8 bases. V trimming: 1 base; J trimming: 9 bases; junction bases outside the gene matches: 11. Germline lookup yields CDR1 SGHTA and CDR2 FQGNSA. The CDR3 sequence is 16 residues long.

A remark on this clonotype: This could be a read error, since a much larger clone is one nucleotide away. The V call is TRBV28, the J call TRBJ2-5; D gene ambiguous. Germline V lookup: CDR1 MDHEN, CDR2 SYDVKM. This CDR3 spans 15 amino acids. Trimming cost V 1 base and J 0 bases, with 9 bases left between them. The CDR3 is CASSLLGEHQETQYF. In nucleotides, the CDR3 is TGTGCCAGCAGTTTATTAGGAGAGCACCAAGAGACCCAGTACTTC.

At least ten counts were recorded for this clonotype. The chain employs TRBV3-1 and TRBJ2-2, with TRBD2 matching 14 bases. The ends lost 4 bases at V and 4 bases at J; junction bases unmatched: 2. CDR3 length: 16 residues. Germline V gene sequence: CDR1 LGHDT, CDR2 YNNKEL (reference sequence). CDR3 in DNA: TGTGCCAGCAGCCGACTAGCGGGAGGGGGCACCGGGGAGCTGTTTTTT. Residues: CASSRLAGGGTGELFF.

Of note for this clonotype: A much larger clone lies one base from this, so it may be a read error. V is TRBV12-3 or TRBV12-4 and J is TRBJ2-3; D assignment may be TRBD1 or TRBD2 (5 bases each). The CDR3 has 16 residues. The CDR3 reads CASGFGIGTGADTQYF. Here the CDR3 DNA reads TGTGCCAGCGGTTTTGGTATTGGGACCGGAGCAGATACGCAGTATTTT.

This clonotype was found many times. The CDR3 spells CASSQLQMETQYF. DNA of the CDR3: TGTGCCAGCAGCCAGCTTCAGATGGAGACCCAGTACTTC. The rearrangement joins TRBV3-1 to TRBJ2-5; D uncertain. The V end lost 3 bases, the J end lost 5 bases, and 10 bases lay between the germline ends. Germline loops: CDR1 LGHDT, CDR2 YNNKEL (reference sequence). The length of the CDR3 is 13 residues.

This clonotype was detected ten times or more. The chain is built from TRBV5-1 and TRBJ2-7; TRBD2 aligns across 9 bases. Looked up from germline, CDR1 is SGHRS and CDR2 is YFSETQ. The CDR3 consists of 14 residues. The V and J ends lost 4 bases and 6 bases, in that order; junction bases with no gene match: 8. CDR3 in amino acids: CASSKLAGLTEQYF. CDR3 sequence (DNA): TGCGCCAGCAGCAAACTAGCGGGTCTAACCGAGCAGTACTTC.

This clonotype was seen a handful of times. A read error may explain this, as a much larger clone is one base away. The chain carries TRBV20-1 and TRBJ2-7; 9 positions match TRBD2. Germline V gene lookup returns CDR1 DFQATT and CDR2 SNEGSKA (reference sequence). This CDR3 comprises 17 residues. Here the CDR3 DNA reads TGCTGTGCTAGAGATCGGGCGGGAGGGATTTTCCACTACGAGCAGTACTTC. Translation gives CCARDRAGGIFHYEQYF.

This clonotype showed up many times. The rearrangement links TRBV5-1 to TRBJ2-7; D possibly corresponds to TRBD2 (6 bases). V was cut by 5 bases and J by 0 bases, with 15 bases left in between. This CDR3 spans 15 amino acids. Germline CDR1 reads SGHRS; CDR2 reads YFSETQ. The CDR3 loop reads CASRSAGRSSYEQYF. CDR3 nucleotides: TGCGCCAGCAGATCGGCCGGGAGAAGCTCCTACGAGCAGTACTTC.

The sample holds many counts of this clonotype. The V call is TRBV20-1, the J call TRBJ2-7, with 11 bases matching TRBD2. The germline V gene has CDR1 DFQATT and CDR2 SNEGSKA (reference sequence). The V and J ends lost 6 bases and 7 bases, in that order; junction bases with no gene match: 14. This CDR3 has 15 residues. The DNA of the CDR3 is TGCAGTGCCCCTTCCCCTAGCGGGAGGATTGGGGAGCAGTACTTC. This gives the protein CSAPSPSGRIGEQYF.

This clonotype was counted ten times or more. The V call is TRBV6-1, the J call TRBJ2-7; 7 bases are shared with TRBD2. Trimming cost V 8 bases and J 0 bases; bases outside gene matches: 7. The CDR3 totals 14 residues. In germline, CDR1 is MNHNS, CDR2 SASEGT. CDR3 sequence: CASGDSGFSYEQYF. In nucleotides, the CDR3 is TGTGCCAGCGGGGATAGCGGGTTCTCCTACGAGCAGTACTTC.

This clonotype occurred many times. The V call is TRBV6-5, the J call TRBJ2-7; 12 nucleotides agree with TRBD2. This CDR3 has 16 amino acids. Germline V lookup: CDR1 MNHEY, CDR2 SVGAGI. V was clipped by 0 bases and J by 4 bases; unmatched bases: 4. Written as DNA, the CDR3 is TGTGCCAGCAGTTACTCGACTAGCGGGAGTCGTTACGAGCAGTACTTC. Translation: CASSYSTSGSRYEQYF.

This clonotype was observed many times. The chain is built from TRBV20-1 and TRBJ2-5; D is tentatively TRBD1 or TRBD2 (5 bases each). CDR1 and CDR2 from the germline V gene are DFQATT and SNEGSKA (reference sequence). The CDR3 is 15 amino acids. The germline V and J ends were trimmed by 1 base and 1 base, with 13 bases remaining between them. The CDR3, as DNA: TGCAGTGCTAGAGGGGACCTTTATACCCAAGAGACCCAGTACTTC. Translating it yields CSARGDLYTQETQYF.

This clonotype was recorded at least ten times. The CDR3 loop reads CASSWGRGDEQYF. In nucleotides, the CDR3 is TGTGCCAGCAGCTGGGGCAGGGGGGACGAGCAGTACTTC. The chain carries TRBV7-8 and TRBJ2-7; maybe TRBD1 (7 bases). This CDR3 is 13 amino acids long. The V and J ends lost 4 bases and 5 bases respectively, with 12 bases between them. The germline V gene encodes CDR1 SGHVS and CDR2 FQNEAQ.

Remarks on this clonotype: Just one base apart from a much larger clone, this may be a read error. The chain has TRBV7-3 and TRBJ2-1, with 7 bases matching TRBD1. CDR3 length equals 15 residues. Looked up from germline, CDR1 is SGHTA and CDR2 is FQGTGA. The CDR3 spells CACSPSGTAYNEQFF. The CDR3 region has the DNA TGTGCCTGCAGCCCATCCGGGACAGCCTACAATGAGCAGTTCTTC.

This clonotype was observed at least ten times. This chain links TRBV7-2 with TRBJ2-1; TRBD2 agrees at 8 bases. The germline V gene has CDR1 SGHTA and CDR2 FQGNSA. The CDR3 is 15 amino acids. V shed 10 bases, J shed 5 bases, and the junction held 13 bases outside the gene matches. The CDR3 here is CATAGVAGTNNEQFF. CDR3 sequence (DNA): TGTGCCACCGCCGGGGTAGCGGGGACTAACAATGAGCAGTTCTTC. The whole variable domain, filled in from reference TRBV7-2 and TRBJ2-1, reads GAGVSQSPSNKVTEKGKDVELRCDPISGHTALYWYRQSLGQGLEFLIYFQGNSAPDKSGLPSDRFSAERTGGSVSTLTIQRTQQEDSAVYLCATAGVAGTNNEQFFGPGTRLTVL.

This clonotype was counted ten times or more. The chain recombines TRBV5-1 with TRBJ2-1, with D unresolved. V gave up 0 bases and J gave up 11 bases, with 9 bases separating them. CDR1 and CDR2 from the germline V gene are SGHRS and YFSETQ. CDR3 length equals 12 residues. The chain's CDR3 is CASSLGPGQQFF. CDR3 in DNA: TGCGCCAGCAGCTTGGGGCCGGGCCAGCAGTTCTTC.

This clonotype was counted ten times or more. The V call is TRBV7-9, the J call TRBJ1-4; D is perhaps TRBD1 (6 bases). Germline V CDR1 and CDR2: SEHNR, FQNEAQ (reference sequence). This CDR3 is 14 amino acids long. V was shortened by 2 bases and J by 8 bases, with 12 bases between the two germline ends. The CDR3 region is CASSLKGGKEKLFF. In nucleotides, the CDR3 is TGTGCCAGCAGCTTAAAGGGGGGTAAAGAAAAACTGTTTTTT.

This clonotype appeared a few times. Here the CDR3 reads CAHSGQIYEQYF. CDR3 bases: TGTGCCCATTCCGGGCAGATCTACGAGCAGTACTTC. V and J are TRBV28 and TRBJ2-7; no firm D call. The germline V and J ends were trimmed by 11 bases and 3 bases, with 14 bases remaining between them. This CDR3 is 12 amino acids long. In germline, CDR1 is MDHEN, CDR2 SYDVKM.

In its sample, this clonotype was seen many times. The V gene is TRBV7-9, the J gene TRBJ2-3; 9 nucleotides agree with TRBD1. The CDR3 spans 16 residues. Germline V lookup: CDR1 SEHNR, CDR2 FQNEAQ (reference sequence). The V and J ends lost 5 bases and 4 bases, in that order; junction bases with no gene match: 10. CDR3 nucleotide sequence: TGTGCCAGCAGCCGGGCTACAGGGGGCAGTGCAGATACGCAGTATTTT. Protein: CASSRATGGSADTQYF.

This clonotype was detected many times. This chain joins TRBV7-6 and TRBJ2-7; D remains ambiguous. Germline V CDR1 and CDR2: SGHVS, FNYEAQ. The CDR3 covers 14 residues. V was pared by 1 base and J by 0 bases, with 7 bases between. CDR3 in DNA: TGTGCCAGCAGCTTAGGCAGGCACTCCTACGAGCAGTACTTC. The encoded protein is CASSLGRHSYEQYF.

This clonotype was counted at least ten times. V and J are TRBV12-3 or TRBV12-4 and TRBJ2-7; D not resolved. The CDR3 has 15 amino acids. V shed 2 bases and J shed 2 bases, with 13 bases lying between them. In DNA form, the CDR3 reads TGTGCCAGCAGTTTAATAGGGTTTTCAGCCTACGAGCAGTACTTC. Its protein is CASSLIGFSAYEQYF.

On this clonotype itself: It may be a read error: a sequence one base away is much more abundant. The V gene is TRBV24-1, the J gene TRBJ2-1; TRBD1 matches 9 bases. With V trimmed by 3 bases and J by 11 bases, 4 bases remained unmatched. This CDR3 spans 13 amino acids. Per germline, CDR1 KGHDR and CDR2 SFDVKD. The CDR3 DNA reads TGTGCCACCAGTGATGGGACAGGGTTAAAGCAGTTCTTC. Amino acids: CATSDGTGLKQFF.

This clonotype was observed at least ten times. V gene TRBV18 combines with J gene TRBJ2-5, with D unclear. The germline V and J ends were trimmed by 2 bases and 4 bases, with 11 bases remaining between them. The CDR3 spans 14 residues. CDR1 and CDR2 from the germline V gene are KGHSH and LQKENI. The CDR3 sequence is CASSPGQPPETQYF. The CDR3 region has the DNA TGTGCCAGCTCACCAGGGCAGCCCCCAGAGACCCAGTACTTC.

This clonotype has ten or more counts. The chain recombines TRBV28 with TRBJ2-1; 8 bases line up with TRBD2. This CDR3 spans 15 amino acids. V trimming: 7 bases; J trimming: 8 bases; junction bases outside the gene matches: 13. Germline CDR1 reads MDHEN; CDR2 reads SYDVKM. CDR3 DNA: TGTGCCAGCACCTCGGGGGGGGCGCAGGTCTATGAGCAGTTCTTC. Translated, it gives CASTSGGAQVYEQFF.

This clonotype has a single count. This clone may be a read error of a much larger clone one base away. The J gene is TRBJ2-3, the V gene TRBV5-1, with a tentative D call TRBD2 (5 bases). The germline CDR1 and CDR2 sequences are SGHRS and YFSETQ. V was trimmed by 1 base and J by 2 bases, leaving 8 bases between them. This CDR3 region has 14 residues. CDR3: CASSLIALTDTQYF. Written as DNA, the CDR3 is TGCGCCAGCAGCTTGATAGCGCTCACAGATACGCAGTATTTT.